The TCR beta chain described here comes from a study of T cells expressing NK-cell markers. Whole-study context: Sorted CD3+CD56+NKG2C+, CD3+CD56+NKG2C- and CD3+CD56-NKG2C+ T-cell subsets were beta-chain profiled. Seven of the eight sequenced donors were HCMV-seropositive; one was seronegative.

This CDR3 region has 19 residues. CDR1 and CDR2 from the germline V gene are MNHEY and SVGAGI. TCRdb re-called the 5' RACE reads, yielding one record per CDR3 amino acid sequence without DNA. This sample's table reports about 260,000 distinct CDR3 sequences. The V call is TRBV6-5, the J call TRBJ2-1; TCRdb picks TRBD2, but there is no DNA to check that call. The clonotype was recovered from a man aged 18 to 29 in good health. The sample taken for sequencing was blood T cells: a sorted CD56 or NKG2C T cell subset, CD4+ or CD8+ T cells, or bulk PBMC T cells (not recorded which). The CDR3: CASSYVGLAGSRSYNEQFF.